This T cell receptor beta chain appears in the sequencing data of a study of a mutant IDH1 vaccine in newly diagnosed glioma. Overall study context: First vaccine doses came 4-6 weeks after radiotherapy alone, or with temozolomide cycles. At week 47 came visit V13, while visit V12 had come at week 35. Findings and caveats of the study: The vaccine induced immune responses, and these occurred in around 94% of patients.

Method: immunoSEQ multiplex PCR; TCRdb's copy keeps in-frame clones and lacks some. The table includes 13,000 or so clones, around three quarters detected once. CDR3 size: 15 residues. The V end lost 2 bases, the J end lost 0 bases, and 7 bases lay between the germline ends. Per germline, CDR1 MGHDK and CDR2 SYGVNS. This sample's time point: week 47, end of study. Doses comprised 300 ug of mutant IDH1 20-mer peptide each, plus topical imiquimod. As concerns this clone: The antigen remains unidentified.

The source material was PBMCs, sampled from a glioma patient whose treatment included an IDH1 peptide vaccine. The chain is built from TRBV25-1 and TRBJ1-4; no clear D gene. This receptor was identified in a woman aged 40 to 50 with glioma. CDR3 residues: CASSEARTTNEKLFF. DNA of the CDR3: TGTGCCAGCAGTGAAGCGAGGACAACTAATGAAAAACTGTTTTTT. Combining the CDR3 with reference TRBV25-1 and TRBJ1-4 gives the whole variable domain EADIYQTPRYLVIGTGKKITLECSQTMGHDKMYWYQQDPGMELHLIHYSYGVNSTEKGDLSSESTVSRIRTEHFPLTLESARPSHTSQYLCASSEARTTNEKLFFGSGTQLSVL.